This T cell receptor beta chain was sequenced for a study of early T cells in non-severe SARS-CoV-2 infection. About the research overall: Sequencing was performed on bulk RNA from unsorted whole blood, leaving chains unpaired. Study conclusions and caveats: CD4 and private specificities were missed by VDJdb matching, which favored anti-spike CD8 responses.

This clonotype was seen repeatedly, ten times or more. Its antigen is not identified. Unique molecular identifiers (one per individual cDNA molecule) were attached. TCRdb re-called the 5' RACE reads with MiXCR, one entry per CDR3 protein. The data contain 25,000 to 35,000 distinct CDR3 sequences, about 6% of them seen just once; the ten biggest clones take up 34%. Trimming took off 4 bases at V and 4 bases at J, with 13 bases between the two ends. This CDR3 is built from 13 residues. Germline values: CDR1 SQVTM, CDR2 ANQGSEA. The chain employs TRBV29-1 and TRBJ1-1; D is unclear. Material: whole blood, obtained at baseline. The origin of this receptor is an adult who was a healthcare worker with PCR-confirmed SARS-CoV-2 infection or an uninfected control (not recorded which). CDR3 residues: CSVGHRTGTEAFF. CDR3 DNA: TGCAGCGTTGGGCACCGGACGGGCACTGAAGCTTTCTTT.